These 21 T cell receptor beta chains share one sample of origin, sequenced in a study of blood T cells in healthy people across ages. The second PCR ran about 6 to 11 cycles with a sample-barcoded 5' primer and J-beta primers. Using its own MiXCR run on the 5' RACE reads, TCRdb lists one record per CDR3 protein. Here the sample spans 1,500,000 or so distinct CDR3 sequences, approximately 42% being singletons. Source material: blood. The receptors here all came from a woman younger than 30 in good health.

Note on this clonotype: The DNA is omitted, as the CDR3 cannot be located on it reliably, and the CDR3 follows TCRdb's listing. This chain uses TRBV6-1 with TRBJ2-5; no DNA check was done on the table's D call, TRBD1. The CDR3 numbers 22 amino acids, ends counted. Germline values: CDR1 MNHNS, CDR2 SASEGT. CDR3 protein: CASTHEPGPLAGELFFGETQYF.

The V call is TRBV6-1, the J call TRBJ2-7, with 12 bases lining up with TRBD2. The V gene end was trimmed by 4 bases and the J gene end by 2 bases; junction bases not matched to a gene: 24. Germline loops: CDR1 MNHNS, CDR2 SASEGT. The CDR3 is 22 residues long. The DNA for the CDR3 is TGTGCCAGCAGTGCGTCCGGGACTAGCGGGTTCTTAGACCCATTGAACCCCTACGAGCAGTACTTC. The encoded protein is CASSASGTSGFLDPLNPYEQYF.

This clonotype has just a few counts. The gene calls are TRBV14 and TRBJ2-7; D not resolved. Trimming stripped 0 bases from V and 10 bases from J, with 10 bases between. The CDR3 totals 12 residues. The germline V gene has CDR1 SGHDN and CDR2 FVKESK. The CDR3 DNA reads TGTGCCAGCAGCCAAGAAAAGTGTCTTCAGTACTTC. Translating it yields CASSQEKCLQYF.

This clonotype has more than one count but fewer than ten. The V gene is TRBV3-1, the J gene TRBJ1-6; D gene unclear. Germline V gene sequence: CDR1 LGHDT, CDR2 YNNKEL (reference sequence). V was clipped by 2 bases and J by 7 bases, with 6 bases between them. This CDR3 is 13 amino acids long. In DNA form, the CDR3 reads TGTGCCAGCAGCCAACGAAAGAATTCACCCCTCCACTTT. This codes for CASSQRKNSPLHF. The whole variable domain, filled in from reference TRBV3-1 and TRBJ1-6, reads DTAVSQTPKYLVTQMGNDKSIKCEQNLGHDTMYWYKQDSKKFLKIMFSYNNKELIINETVPNRFSPKSPDKAHLNLHINSLELGDSAVYFCASSQRKNSPLHFGNGTRLTVT.

Only a few counts were recorded for this clonotype. This sequence joins TRBV7-2 and TRBJ2-3; no firm D call. The CDR3 spans 14 residues. Germline CDR1 reads SGHTA; CDR2 reads FQGNSA. The V end lost 5 bases, the J end lost 4 bases, and 13 bases lay between the germline ends. The CDR3 reads CASSNSRSADTQYF. The CDR3 nucleotides are TGTGCCAGCAGCAATAGTAGGTCAGCAGATACGCAGTATTTT.

This clonotype has a handful of counts. This rearrangement joins TRBV7-9 to TRBJ1-2; tentatively, D is TRBD1 (6 bases). With 6 bases removed from V and 2 bases from J, the gap between germline ends came to 16 bases. Germline values: CDR1 SEHNR, CDR2 FQNEAQ (reference sequence). The CDR3 spans 15 residues. The CDR3 DNA reads as TGTGCCAGCAGGGCCGGGACATCGCCCAACTATGGCTACACCTTC. Translated, it gives CASRAGTSPNYGYTF.

The gene calls are TRBV19 and TRBJ1-1, with D possibly TRBD1 on 5 matching bases. The germline V gene has CDR1 LNHDA and CDR2 SQIVND (reference sequence). This CDR3 contains 13 residues. V lost 5 bases and J lost 11, with 18 bases in between. DNA of the CDR3: TGTGCCAGTAGTGGAACGGGACTCTCGTGGGCTTTCTTT. This encodes CASSGTGLSWAFF.

Regarding this clonotype: Germline is not matched at one junction end, which may reflect a read error. The chain is built from TRBV29-1 and TRBJ2-7; TRBD2 agrees at 8 bases. The CDR3 contains 13 residues. In germline, CDR1 is SQVTM, CDR2 ANQGSEA. The CDR3 spells CSVGGRTNYEQNF. In DNA form, the CDR3 reads TGCAGCGTGGGCGGGAGGACCAATTACGAGCAGAACTTC.

The chain recombines TRBV7-2 with TRBJ1-6; D unresolved. With 5 bases removed from V and 7 bases from J, the gap between germline ends came to 12 bases. This CDR3 comprises 14 residues. Germline values: CDR1 SGHTA, CDR2 FQGNSA. The CDR3 bases are TGTGCCAGCAGCCTCCAACGCGGAAATTCACCCCTCCACTTT. Translation gives CASSLQRGNSPLHF.

This rearrangement joins TRBV20-1 to TRBJ2-1; the match to TRBD2 covers 9 bases. V shed 0 bases and J 3 bases; nucleotides not matched to a gene: 6. This CDR3 spans 16 amino acids. Germline V gives CDR1 DFQATT, CDR2 SNEGSKA (reference sequence). The CDR3 DNA follows: TGCAGTGCTAGAGATCGGGCTAGCGGGAACTACAATGAGCAGTTCTTC. Encoded protein: CSARDRASGNYNEQFF.

This rearrangement joins TRBV20-1 to TRBJ1-3; D not resolved. CDR1 and CDR2 (germline): DFQATT, SNEGSKA (reference sequence). V was shortened by 6 bases and J by 0 bases, with 6 bases between the two germline ends. This CDR3 contains 12 residues. CDR3 region: CSAKGSGNTIYF. CDR3 sequence (DNA): TGCAGTGCAAAGGGCTCTGGAAACACCATATATTTT.

V usage is TRBV7-9 and J usage is TRBJ1-2, with a weak D call TRBD1 (5 bases). CDR1 and CDR2 (germline): SEHNR, FQNEAQ (reference sequence). V was clipped by 2 bases and J by 6 bases, with 13 bases between them. CDR3 length equals 14 residues. CDR3 nucleotides: TGTGCCAGCAGCTTAAAGGGCAGGGAGGATGGCTACACCTTC. Amino acids: CASSLKGREDGYTF.

The V and J genes are TRBV12-3 or TRBV12-4 and TRBJ1-1; D gene unclear. The CDR3 has 13 residues. Trimming pared 7 bases from V and 3 bases from J, leaving 12 bases between. As DNA, the CDR3 is TGTGCCAGCAATAGGACCCCCTACACTGAAGCTTTCTTT. Translated: CASNRTPYTEAFF.

This clonotype was seen only a few times. The chain carries TRBV12-3 or TRBV12-4 and TRBJ2-1; 10 bases align to TRBD2. V was clipped by 5 bases and J by 2 bases; unmatched bases: 6. The CDR3 consists of 16 residues. CDR3 region: CASSQLAGGPYNEQFF. The CDR3, as DNA: TGTGCCAGCAGTCAATTAGCGGGGGGCCCCTACAATGAGCAGTTCTTC.

This clonotype was seen a handful of times. This sequence joins TRBV5-1 and TRBJ1-6, with D unresolved. Germline V gene data show CDR1 as SGHRS and CDR2 as YFSETQ. The CDR3 consists of 13 residues. Trimming left V 0 bases short and J 10 bases short, with 8 bases between. This CDR3 reads CASSLESGSPLHF. For the CDR3, the DNA is TGCGCCAGCAGCTTGGAATCAGGATCACCCCTCCACTTT.

The V call is TRBV7-6, the J call TRBJ2-1, with no clear D. Trimming cost V 1 base and J 6 bases, with 16 bases left between them. This CDR3 is 16 amino acids long. Germline V CDR1 and CDR2: SGHVS, FNYEAQ. CDR3 bases: TGTGCCAGCAGCTTAGTCGTCGGGCAGGCTCCCAATGAGCAGTTCTTC. Residues: CASSLVVGQAPNEQFF.

The chain joins TRBV27 to TRBJ1-2, with 7 bases that match TRBD1. The CDR3 has 14 residues. After removal of 4 bases from V and 4 bases from J, the junction contained 6 bases not matched to a gene. Germline V gene data show CDR1 as MNHEY and CDR2 as SMNVEV (reference sequence). The CDR3 DNA reads TGTGCCAGCAGTTCCGTTAGGGACAGCTATGGCTACACCTTC. It encodes CASSSVRDSYGYTF.

The gene calls are TRBV12-2 and TRBJ2-3. TRBV12-2 is deemed a pseudogene. The CDR3 has 14 residues. CDR3 in DNA: TGTGCAAGTCGCTTAGCTCTAACGCCAGATACGCAGTATTTT. Its translation: CASRLALTPDTQYF.

This clonotype has a handful of counts. The V and J genes are TRBV10-3 and TRBJ2-3; 13 positions agree with TRBD2. The V gene's germline CDR1 is ENHRY and CDR2 SYGVKD. Germline trimming cut 2 bases from V and 4 bases from J; bases unmatched to any gene: 6. This CDR3 has 17 amino acids. CDR3 in amino acids: CAISEAPLAGGPDTQYF. The CDR3 region has the DNA TGTGCCATCAGTGAGGCCCCACTAGCGGGGGGGCCAGATACGCAGTATTTT.

In its sample, this clonotype was seen many times. V and J are TRBV7-2 and TRBJ2-3; D remains unclear. Per germline, CDR1 SGHTA and CDR2 FQGNSA. V lost 3 bases to trimming and J lost 1 base, with 8 bases between them. The CDR3 consists of 14 residues. The CDR3 loop is CASSLDRGTDTQYF. CDR3 sequence (DNA): TGTGCCAGCAGCTTGGATCGAGGCACAGATACGCAGTATTTT.

This chain uses TRBV25-1 with TRBJ1-1; D gene unclear. Germline loops: CDR1 MGHDK, CDR2 SYGVNS. The CDR3 loop spans 13 amino acids. With 2 bases removed from V and 3 bases from J, the gap between germline ends came to 7 bases. Here the CDR3 reads CASSETTDTEAFF. The CDR3 bases are TGTGCCAGCAGTGAAACCACGGACACTGAAGCTTTCTTT.